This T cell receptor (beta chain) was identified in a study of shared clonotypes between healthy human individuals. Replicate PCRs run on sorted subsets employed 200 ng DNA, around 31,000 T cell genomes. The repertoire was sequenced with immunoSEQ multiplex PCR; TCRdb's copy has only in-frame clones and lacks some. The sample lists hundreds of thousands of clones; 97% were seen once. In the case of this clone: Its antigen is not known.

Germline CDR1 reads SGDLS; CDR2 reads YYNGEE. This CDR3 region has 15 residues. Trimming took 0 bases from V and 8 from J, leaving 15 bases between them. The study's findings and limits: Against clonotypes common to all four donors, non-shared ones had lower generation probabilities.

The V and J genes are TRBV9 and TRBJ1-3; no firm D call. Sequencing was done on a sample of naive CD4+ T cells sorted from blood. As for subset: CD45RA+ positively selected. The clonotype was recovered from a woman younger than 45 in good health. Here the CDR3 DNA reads TGTGCCAGCAGCGTAGGAGACAATTCGGGGTACACCATATATTTT. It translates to CASSVGDNSGYTIYF.